Listed below are T cell receptor beta chains from one sample, sequenced in a study of cytomegalovirus exposure and HLA in healthy donors. Data came from immunoSEQ multiplex PCR; TCRdb stores just in-frame clones and leaves some out. Among under 140,000 clones, approximately 79% were seen once, and the ten largest hold around 6.6%. Source material: PBMCs. These TCRs come from a man aged 25-45 years in good health and CMV-seropositive. CDR3s include the opening cysteine and the closing phenylalanine or tryptophan. D genes are given only for firm matches. Some rows mark clone size as missing; the rest say once, few, many or name a class of expanded clone.

TRBV5-4	-	TRBJ1-3	-	CASSLGQGNTIYF	TGTGCCAGCAGCTTGGGACAGGGAAACACCATATATTTT
TRBV11-2	-	TRBJ2-3	-	CASSLVAHGGTDTQYF	TGTGCCAGCAGCTTAGTAGCCCACGGTGGCACAGATACGCAGTATTTT
TRBV6-1	-	TRBJ2-7	-	CASVPGPNSYEQYF	TGTGCCAGCGTTCCGGGTCCCAACTCCTACGAGCAGTACTTC
TRBV19	-	TRBJ2-5	TRBD2	CASSMVNVAGDQETQYF	TGTGCCAGTAGTATGGTGAATGTAGCGGGGGATCAAGAGACCCAGTACTTC
TRBV5-4	-	TRBJ2-3	-	CASSLVPASGTDTQYF	TGTGCCAGCAGCTTGGTCCCCGCTAGCGGCACAGATACGCAGTATTTT
TRBV27	-	TRBJ1-1	-	CASSFRTTGPYLNTEAFF	TGTGCCAGCAGTTTTAGAACTACAGGGCCTTATTTGAACACTGAAGCTTTCTTT
TRBV27	-	TRBJ2-2	-	CASSLYEVNGELFF	TGTGCCAGCAGTTTATATGAGGTTAACGGGGAGCTGTTTTTT
TRBV18	once	TRBJ1-6	-	CASSPTENNSPLHF	TGTGCCAGCTCACCGACAGAAAATAATTCACCCCTCCACTTT
TRBV19	-	TRBJ1-1	-	CASSFSNTEAFF	TGTGCCAGTAGTTTCTCGAACACTGAAGCTTTCTTT
TRBV10-3	-	TRBJ2-5	-	CAISVQRPGTQYF	TGTGCCATCAGTGTACAGCGGCCTGGGACCCAGTACTTC
TRBV12-5	-	TRBJ2-1	-	CASAIYNEQFF	TGTGCTAGTGCCATCTACAATGAGCAGTTCTTC
TRBV7-2	-	TRBJ1-5	-	CASGGEPNQPQHF	TGTGCCAGCGGGGGCGAACCCAATCAGCCCCAGCATTTT
TRBV11-2	-	TRBJ1-2	-	CASSFTVGGPLDGYTF	TGTGCCAGCAGCTTTACCGTGGGGGGGCCGTTGGATGGCTACACCTTC
TRBV18	-	TRBJ2-7	-	CASSPPAEYYGQYF	TGTGCCAGCTCACCACCGGCGGAATACTACGGGCAGTACTTC
TRBV10-3	-	TRBJ2-7	-	CAISESGRIYEQYF	TGTGCCATCAGTGAGTCGGGCAGGATCTACGAGCAGTACTTC
TRBV7-9	-	TRBJ2-7	-	CASRPQGTNEQYF	TGTGCCAGCAGACCTCAGGGGACCAACGAGCAGTACTTC
TRBV4-1	-	TRBJ1-6	-	CASSPNEISDSPLHF	TGCGCCAGCAGCCCTAACGAGATTTCTGATTCACCCCTCCACTTT
TRBV25-1	-	TRBJ2-2	TRBD1	CASTPGQGNTGELFF	TGTGCCAGCACCCCGGGACAGGGGAACACCGGGGAGCTGTTTTTT
TRBV6-1	-	TRBJ1-4	-	CASSPQGREKLFF	TGTGCCAGCAGTCCGCAGGGGCGAGAAAAACTGTTTTTT
TRBV19	-	TRBJ2-5	-	CASSSRNRQETQYF	TGTGCCAGTAGTAGTCGGAACAGACAAGAGACCCAGTACTTC
TRBV6-5	-	TRBJ1-2	TRBD1	CASSRTGTYGYTF	TGTGCCAGCAGCAGGACAGGGACCTATGGCTACACCTTC
TRBV9	-	TRBJ2-7	-	CASSAGQRNYEQYF	TGTGCCAGCAGCGCAGGACAAAGAAACTACGAGCAGTACTTC
TRBV6-5	-	TRBJ2-7	-	CASTAGGYEQYF	TGTGCCAGCACTGCCGGGGGCTACGAGCAGTACTTC
TRBV5-1	-	TRBJ2-2	-	CASSPGPIGAGELFF	TGCGCCAGCAGCCCCGGGCCCATCGGGGCCGGGGAGCTGTTTTTT
TRBV30	once	TRBJ1-6	-	CASSGGPNSPLHF	TGTGCCTCTTCGGGGGGCCCCAATTCACCCCTCCACTTT
TRBV6-5	-	TRBJ1-2	TRBD1	CASTRTGSGGYTF	TGTGCCAGCACCAGGACAGGTTCGGGTGGCTACACCTTC
TRBV11-3	-	TRBJ1-1	-	CASSLDGEVTEAFF	TGTGCCAGCAGCTTAGACGGGGAGGTCACTGAAGCTTTCTTT
TRBV5-1	-	TRBJ2-3	-	CASSLASPGDTQYF	TGCGCCAGCAGCTTGGCTTCCCCCGGGGATACGCAGTATTTT
TRBV5-1	few	TRBJ2-7	TRBD1	CASSSGQGDWEQYF	TGCGCCAGCAGCTCGGGACAGGGGGACTGGGAGCAGTACTTC
TRBV7-3	-	TRBJ2-7	TRBD1	CASSPTGSEQYF	TGTGCCAGCAGCCCGACAGGGTCCGAGCAGTACTTC
TRBV4-1	-	TRBJ1-4	-	CASSQEQGAATNEKLFF	TGCGCCAGCAGCCAAGAGCAAGGGGCAGCAACTAATGAAAAACTGTTTTTT
TRBV6-1	-	TRBJ2-3	-	CASIGGGGADTQYF	TGTGCCAGCATCGGAGGAGGGGGGGCAGATACGCAGTATTTT
TRBV11-2	few	TRBJ2-7	TRBD1	CASSLDGSWGQSSYEQYF	TGTGCCAGCAGCTTAGATGGCTCCTGGGGACAGAGCTCCTACGAGCAGTACTTC
TRBV11-3	-	TRBJ1-1	-	CASSLGPSRGLGEAFF	TGTGCCAGCAGCTTAGGACCCTCGCGGGGGCTGGGTGAAGCTTTCTTT
TRBV2	-	TRBJ1-4	-	CASSTGLNEKLFF	TGTGCCAGCAGCACAGGGCTTAATGAAAAACTGTTTTTT
TRBV9	few	TRBJ1-1	TRBD1	CASSVNPRGPGTEAFF	TGTGCCAGCAGCGTCAACCCGAGGGGGCCTGGGACTGAAGCTTTCTTT
TRBV27	-	TRBJ1-4	-	CASSFGGGPATNEKLFF	TGTGCCAGCAGTTTCGGAGGAGGCCCTGCAACTAATGAAAAACTGTTTTTT
TRBV27	few	TRBJ1-4	TRBD1	CASSFFPACAGQGGLRVEKLFF	TGTGCCAGCAGTTTTTTTCCCGCCTGTGCGGGACAGGGGGGGCTTAGGGTCGAAAAACTGTTTTTT
TRBV6-1	once	TRBJ1-5	-	CASSERGVSDQPQHF	TGTGCCAGCAGTGAGCGGGGGGTATCGGATCAGCCCCAGCATTTT
TRBV11-2	few	TRBJ1-2	-	CASSLDYSANYGYTF	TGTGCCAGCAGCTTAGACTATTCTGCCAACTATGGCTACACCTTC
TRBV7-2	-	TRBJ2-5	TRBD2	CASSSWGLAGQQTQYF	TGTGCCAGCAGCTCCTGGGGACTAGCGGGTCAACAGACCCAGTACTTC
TRBV30	-	TRBJ1-6	-	CAWSAGGGSYNSPLHF	TGTGCCTGGAGTGCCGGGGGTGGCTCCTATAATTCACCCCTCCACTTT
TRBV5-1	-	TRBJ1-1	TRBD1	CASSWVLRTGKNTEAFF	TGCGCCAGCAGCTGGGTGCTCAGGACAGGGAAGAACACTGAAGCTTTCTTT
TRBV15	-	TRBJ2-3	-	CATSRDGRGTDTQYF	TGTGCCACCAGCAGAGATGGCCGAGGGACAGATACGCAGTATTTT
TRBV7-9	-	TRBJ2-1	TRBD2	CASSSRAGAVYNEQFF	TGTGCCAGCAGCTCGCGAGCGGGGGCCGTATACAATGAGCAGTTCTTC
TRBV7-8	few	TRBJ2-2	TRBD2	CASSPRLAGGHANTGELFF	TGTGCCAGCAGCCCCCGACTAGCGGGGGGACATGCGAACACCGGGGAGCTGTTTTTT
TRBV28	-	TRBJ2-1	-	CASSLISGGDYNEQFF	TGTGCCAGCAGTTTAATTTCGGGCGGGGATTACAATGAGCAGTTCTTC
TRBV7-3	few	TRBJ1-3	-	CAGWGITSGNTIYF	TGTGCCGGCTGGGGCATCACATCTGGAAACACCATATATTTT
TRBV4-1	-	TRBJ1-3	TRBD1	CASSQAGGRGKDF	TGCGCCAGCAGCCAAGCTGGGGGCAGGGGGAAGGATTTT
TRBV5-4	-	TRBJ2-3	TRBD2	CASSLVGLAGGEAQYF	TGTGCCAGCAGCTTGGTTGGGCTAGCGGGGGGAGAAGCGCAGTATTTT
TRBV25-1	-	TRBJ2-7	TRBD1	CASSGQGEDYEQYF	TGTGCCAGCAGCGGACAGGGCGAGGACTACGAGCAGTACTTC